This TCR beta chain was obtained from a study of early T cells in non-severe SARS-CoV-2 infection. The overall study: Sequencing input comprised bulk RNA from unsorted whole blood; chain pairing was not available.

The protocol attached unique molecular identifiers to individual cDNA molecules. TCRdb re-analysed the 5' RACE reads in MiXCR, keeping a single row per CDR3 protein. Of approximately 50,000 distinct CDR3 sequences listed, 7.7% are singletons. The junction had 2 bases not matched to a gene; V was cut back by 3 bases and J by 0 bases. Per the germline V gene, CDR1 is SEHNR and CDR2 is FQNEAQ (reference sequence). The CDR3 has 14 amino acids. This clonotype was sampled from an adult who was a healthcare worker with PCR-confirmed SARS-CoV-2 infection or an uninfected control (not recorded which). The chain recombines TRBV7-9 with TRBJ2-7; TRBD2 agrees at 7 bases. The sequencing sample was made of whole blood. CDR3 in amino acids: CASSFSGFSYEQYF. The CDR3 nucleotides read TGTGCCAGCAGCTTTAGCGGGTTCTCCTACGAGCAGTACTTC. Variable domain in full (rest from reference TRBV7-9 and TRBJ2-7): DTGVSQNPRHKITKRGQNVTFRCDPISEHNRLYWYRQTLGQGPEFLTYFQNEAQLEKSRLLSDRFSAERPKGSFSTLEIQRTEQGDSAMYLCASSFSGFSYEQYFGPGTRLTVT.